The 19 T cell receptor beta chains in this list originate from one sample, sequenced in a study of T cells in tuberculosis. Libraries were prepared by immunoSEQ multiplex PCR; TCRdb keeps only in-frame clonotypes and omits some of them. This table has roughly 33,000 clones, roughly nine tenths appearing once. The specimen was PBMCs. These receptors all come from a donor aged 10-30 years with latent tuberculosis or without tuberculosis infection.

This chain joins TRBV28 and TRBJ2-3; 10 positions match TRBD2. There are 15 residues in the CDR3. Germline V gene data show CDR1 as MDHEN and CDR2 as SYDVKM. J lost 4 bases, V lost 8 bases, and 9 bases had no gene match. The CDR3 is CASPPLAGVADTQYF. For the CDR3, the DNA is TGTGCCAGCCCTCCCCTAGCGGGGGTTGCAGATACGCAGTATTTT.

In this sample, this clone turned up once. The chain uses TRBV5-6 and TRBJ1-1; tentative D call: TRBD1 (6 bases). From germline, CDR1 is SGHDT and CDR2 YYEEEE. The length of the CDR3 is 15 residues. Trimming took 0 bases from V and 3 from J, leaving 12 bases between them. CDR3 loop: CASSLVTDRYTEAFF. The CDR3 nucleotides read TGTGCCAGCAGCTTGGTTACGGACAGATACACTGAAGCTTTCTTT.

The J gene is TRBJ2-3, the V gene TRBV7-3; 12 nucleotides line up with TRBD2. Germline trimming cut 6 bases from V and 4 bases from J; bases unmatched to any gene: 5. This CDR3 is 15 amino acids long. Per the germline V gene, CDR1 is SGHTA and CDR2 is FQGTGA. Written as DNA, the CDR3 is TGTGCCAGCAGGATCGGACTAGCGGGATCAGATACGCAGTATTTT. Protein: CASRIGLAGSDTQYF.

This rearrangement joins TRBV18 to TRBJ2-3; D not certain. V lost 5 bases to trimming and J lost 2 bases, with 8 bases between them. Germline lookup yields CDR1 KGHSH and CDR2 LQKENI. This CDR3 has 13 amino acids. The CDR3 region has the DNA TGTGCCAGCTCATCACGCGCCACAGATACGCAGTATTTT. Its protein product is CASSSRATDTQYF.

CDR3 residues: CGSGRINEQYF. The CDR3 coding sequence is TGCGGGAGCGGGAGGATCAACGAGCAGTACTTC. The gene calls are TRBV20-1 and TRBJ2-7; 9 bases match TRBD2. The CDR3 is made up of 11 amino acids. The germline V gene has CDR1 DFQATT and CDR2 SNEGSKA (reference sequence).

The chain carries TRBV9 and TRBJ2-3; 12 bases are shared with TRBD2. Germline loops: CDR1 SGDLS, CDR2 YYNGEE. This CDR3 spans 14 amino acids. V lost 5 bases, J lost 5 bases, and 3 bases stayed unmatched. For the CDR3, the DNA is TGTGCCAGCAGTACACTAGCGGGGGGAGATACGCAGTATTTT. This translates into CASSTLAGGDTQYF. Full variable domain (rest looked up from reference TRBV9 and TRBJ2-3): DSGVTQTPKHLITATGQRVTLRCSPRSGDLSVYWYQQSLDQGLQFLIQYYNGEERAKGNILERFSAQQFPDLHSELNLSSLELGDSALYFCASSTLAGGDTQYFGPGTRLTVL.

V usage is TRBV6-1 and J usage is TRBJ1-2; D is unresolved. This CDR3 has 15 residues. Germline loops: CDR1 MNHNS, CDR2 SASEGT. V gave up 0 bases and J gave up 4 bases, with 12 bases separating them. The CDR3 nucleotides are TGTGCCAGCAGTGAAGCGCCAAGAGCCCTCTATGGCTACACCTTC. Protein sequence: CASSEAPRALYGYTF.

J is TRBJ1-5 and V is TRBV19, with D tentatively TRBD1 (6 bases). CDR1 and CDR2 (germline): LNHDA, SQIVND (reference sequence). This CDR3 has 16 residues. V was clipped by 2 bases and J by 7 bases, with 18 bases between them. The CDR3 sequence is CASSILQGEGEQPQHF. For the CDR3, the DNA is TGTGCCAGTAGTATACTACAGGGAGAGGGAGAACAGCCCCAGCATTTT. Variable domain in full (rest from reference TRBV19 and TRBJ1-5): DGGITQSPKYLFRKEGQNVTLSCEQNLNHDAMYWYRQDPGQGLRLIYYSQIVNDFQKGDIAEGYSVSREKKESFPLTVTSAQKNPTAFYLCASSILQGEGEQPQHFGDGTRLSIL.

DNA of the CDR3: TGTGCCAGTAGTATAACACAGACCTACGAGCAGTACTTC. Its translation is CASSITQTYEQYF. The rearrangement joins TRBV19 to TRBJ2-7, with unresolved D. This CDR3 has 13 amino acids. Trimming removed 2 bases from V and 2 bases from J, with 7 bases in between. The germline V gene encodes CDR1 LNHDA and CDR2 SQIVND (reference sequence).

The V call is TRBV7-2, the J call TRBJ1-1; D unresolved. There are 12 residues in the CDR3. V was shortened by 4 bases and J by 3 bases, with 6 bases between the two germline ends. In germline, CDR1 is SGHTA, CDR2 FQGNSA. CDR3 amino acids: CASSSQYTEAFF. DNA for the CDR3: TGTGCCAGCAGCTCCCAGTACACTGAAGCTTTCTTT.

This clone was detected only once. The V and J genes are TRBV28 and TRBJ1-1; 12 bases fit TRBD1. This CDR3 is built from 17 residues. Germline V lookup: CDR1 MDHEN, CDR2 SYDVKM. After removal of 3 bases from V and 1 base from J, the junction contained 6 bases not matched to a gene. The CDR3 region has the DNA TGTGCCAGCAGTTTGAATTGGGGACAGGGGGCGAACACTGAAGCTTTCTTT. Its protein product is CASSLNWGQGANTEAFF.

V and J are TRBV4-1 and TRBJ2-7, with D maybe TRBD1 (5 bases). V shed 4 bases and J shed 2 bases, with 15 bases lying between them. CDR1 MGHRA and CDR2 YSYEKL come from the germline V gene. The CDR3 totals 15 residues. CDR3 loop: CASSRTGLITYEQYF. CDR3 DNA sequence: TGCGCCAGCAGCCGAACAGGTCTGATCACCTACGAGCAGTACTTC.

V is TRBV6-1 and J is TRBJ2-2; 9 bases align to TRBD1. Germline CDR1 and CDR2: MNHNS and SASEGT. Trimming removed 2 bases from V and 4 bases from J; junction bases left unmatched: 2. The CDR3 is 15 residues long. The chain's CDR3 is CASSEWDRVTGELFF. CDR3 nucleotide sequence: TGTGCCAGCAGTGAATGGGACAGGGTCACCGGGGAGCTGTTTTTT.

The V call is TRBV2, the J call TRBJ1-1; D is unresolved. The CDR3 length is 14 residues. V was clipped by 4 bases and J by 7 bases, with 16 bases between them. Per the germline V gene, CDR1 is SNHLY and CDR2 is FYNNEI. The DNA of the CDR3 is TGTGCCAGCAGTGGTTCAAGTGCGGCCGGTGAAGCTTTCTTT. This encodes CASSGSSAAGEAFF.

V gene TRBV5-3 combines with J gene TRBJ2-3, with D unresolved. TRBV5-3 is noted as an ORF with a role that remains uncertain. This CDR3 comprises 13 residues. The V end lost 2 bases, the J end lost 3 bases, and 7 bases lay between the germline ends. The CDR3 DNA sequence: TGTGCCAGAAGCTTTGTGGAGACAGATACGCAGTATTTT. Amino acids: CARSFVETDTQYF.

The genes are TRBV21-1 and TRBJ1-2. TRBV21-1 is a recognized pseudogene. This CDR3 has 13 residues. CDR3 DNA: TGTGCCAGCAGCAACAAGGCGGGAGGGGGCTACACCTTC. It is translated as CASSNKAGGGYTF.

The rearrangement uses TRBV10-3 and TRBJ2-6; TRBD1 is a possible D gene (5 bases). The CDR3 has 19 amino acids. V shed 3 bases and J shed 4 bases, with 22 bases lying between them. Germline CDR1 reads ENHRY; CDR2 reads SYGVKD. The CDR3 DNA reads TGTGCCATCAGTGAACAACAGGATTGGGTCGCTTTGGGGGCCAACGTCCTGACTTTC. It encodes CAISEQQDWVALGANVLTF.

V gene TRBV7-9 combines with J gene TRBJ2-4; tentative D call: TRBD1 (5 bases). CDR3 length equals 14 residues. Germline-derived CDR1 and CDR2 are SEHNR and FQNEAQ (reference sequence). V was pared by 4 bases and J by 2 bases, with 9 bases between. Written as DNA, the CDR3 is TGTGCCAGCAGCTCAGGGATTACCAAAAACATTCAGTACTTC. It specifies CASSSGITKNIQYF.

The J gene is TRBJ1-1, the V gene TRBV5-8, with unresolved D. The CDR3 is 10 amino acids. The germline V gene encodes CDR1 SGHTS and CDR2 YDEGEE. V lost 3 bases to trimming and J lost 10 bases, with 7 bases between them. CDR3 in amino acids: CASSWSGAFF. The CDR3 nucleotides are TGTGCCAGCAGCTGGAGCGGAGCTTTCTTT.